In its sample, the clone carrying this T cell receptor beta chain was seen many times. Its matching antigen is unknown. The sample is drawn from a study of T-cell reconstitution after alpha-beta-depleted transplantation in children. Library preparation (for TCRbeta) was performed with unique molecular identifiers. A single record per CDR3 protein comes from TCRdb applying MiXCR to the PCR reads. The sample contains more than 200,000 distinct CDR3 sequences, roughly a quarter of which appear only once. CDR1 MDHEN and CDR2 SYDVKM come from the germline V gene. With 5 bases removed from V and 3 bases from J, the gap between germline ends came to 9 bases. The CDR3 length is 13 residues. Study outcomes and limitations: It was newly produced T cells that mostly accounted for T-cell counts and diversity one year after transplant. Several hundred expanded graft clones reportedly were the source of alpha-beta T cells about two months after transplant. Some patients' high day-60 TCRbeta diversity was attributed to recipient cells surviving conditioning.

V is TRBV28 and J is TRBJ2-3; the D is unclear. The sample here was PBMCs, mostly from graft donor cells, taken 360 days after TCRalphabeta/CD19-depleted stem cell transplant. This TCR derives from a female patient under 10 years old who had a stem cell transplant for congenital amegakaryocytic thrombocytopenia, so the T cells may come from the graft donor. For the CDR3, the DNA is TGTGCCAGCAGTGAGATCGGAACAGATACGCAGTATTTT. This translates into CASSEIGTDTQYF.